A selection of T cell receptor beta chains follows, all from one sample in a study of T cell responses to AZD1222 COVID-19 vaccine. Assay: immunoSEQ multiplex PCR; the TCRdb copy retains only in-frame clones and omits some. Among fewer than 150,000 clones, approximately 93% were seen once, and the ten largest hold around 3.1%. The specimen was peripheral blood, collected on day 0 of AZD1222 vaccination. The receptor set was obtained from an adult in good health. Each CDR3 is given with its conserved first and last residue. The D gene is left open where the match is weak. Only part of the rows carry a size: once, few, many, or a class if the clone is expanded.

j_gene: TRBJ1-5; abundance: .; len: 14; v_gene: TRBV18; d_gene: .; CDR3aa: CASSRGQSNQPQHF; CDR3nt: TGTGCCAGCTCACGCGGACAGAGCAATCAGCCCCAGCATTTT
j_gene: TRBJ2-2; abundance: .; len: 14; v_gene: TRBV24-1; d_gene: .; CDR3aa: CATSDGGVTGELFF; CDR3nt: TGTGCCACCAGTGATGGGGGTGTTACCGGGGAGCTGTTTTTT
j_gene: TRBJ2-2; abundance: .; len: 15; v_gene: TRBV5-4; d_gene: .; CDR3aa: CASSSDRTNTGELFF; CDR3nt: TGTGCCAGCAGCTCCGACAGGACGAACACCGGGGAGCTGTTTTTT
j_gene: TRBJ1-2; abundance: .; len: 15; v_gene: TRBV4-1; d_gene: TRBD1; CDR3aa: CASTLAGDSNYGYTF; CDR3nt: TGCGCCAGCACCTTGGCCGGGGACAGCAACTATGGCTACACCTTC
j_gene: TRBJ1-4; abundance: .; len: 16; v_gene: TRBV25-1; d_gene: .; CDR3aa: CASSESPGGTNEKLFF; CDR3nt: TGTGCCAGCAGTGAATCCCCCGGGGGGACTAATGAAAAACTGTTTTTT
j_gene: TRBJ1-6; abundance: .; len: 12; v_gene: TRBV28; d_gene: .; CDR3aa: CASSLSFSPLHF; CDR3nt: TGTGCCAGCAGTTTATCGTTTTCACCCCTCCACTTT
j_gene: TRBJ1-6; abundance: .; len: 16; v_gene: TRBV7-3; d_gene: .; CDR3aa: CASSLTRGQEVSPLHF; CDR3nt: TGTGCCAGCAGCTTAACGAGAGGCCAGGAGGTTTCACCCCTCCACTTT
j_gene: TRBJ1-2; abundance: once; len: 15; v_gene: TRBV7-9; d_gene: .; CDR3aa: CASSLTAARGYGYTF; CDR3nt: TGTGCCAGCAGCTTAACGGCCGCTCGGGGCTATGGCTACACCTTC
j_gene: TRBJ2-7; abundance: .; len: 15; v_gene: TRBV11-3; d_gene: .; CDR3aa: CASSLSGEESYEQYF; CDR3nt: TGTGCCAGCAGCTTATCCGGGGAGGAGTCCTACGAGCAGTACTTC
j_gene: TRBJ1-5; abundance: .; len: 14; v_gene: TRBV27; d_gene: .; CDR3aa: CASSPPGAAQPQHF; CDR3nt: TGTGCCAGCAGTCCCCCCGGGGCCGCTCAGCCCCAGCATTTT
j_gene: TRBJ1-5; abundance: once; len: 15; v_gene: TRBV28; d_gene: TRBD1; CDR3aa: CASSPMGQGNQPQHF; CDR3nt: TGTGCCAGCAGCCCGATGGGACAGGGGAATCAGCCCCAGCATTTT
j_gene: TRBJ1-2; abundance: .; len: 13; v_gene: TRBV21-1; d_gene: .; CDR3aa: CASGCEFNYGYTF; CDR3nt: TGTGCCAGCGGCTGCGAATTTAACTATGGCTACACCTTC
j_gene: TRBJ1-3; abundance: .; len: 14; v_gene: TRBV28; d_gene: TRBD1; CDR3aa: CASSTQGRGNTIYF; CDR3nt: TGTGCCAGCAGTACACAGGGGAGGGGAAACACCATATATTTT
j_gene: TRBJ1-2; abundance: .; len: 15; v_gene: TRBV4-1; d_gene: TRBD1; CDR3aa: CASSLGQGAGYGYTF; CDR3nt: TGCGCCAGCAGCCTCGGACAGGGGGCAGGTTATGGCTACACCTTC
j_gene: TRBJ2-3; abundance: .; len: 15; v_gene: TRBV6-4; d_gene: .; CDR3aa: CASSDSRTSTDTQYF; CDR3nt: TGTGCCAGCAGTGACTCTCGTACTAGCACAGATACGCAGTATTTT
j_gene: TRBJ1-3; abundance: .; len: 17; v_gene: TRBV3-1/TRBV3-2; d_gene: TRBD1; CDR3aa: CASSPYGGTGVGNTIYF; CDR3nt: TGTGCCAGCAGCCCCTATGGGGGGACAGGGGTCGGAAACACCATATATTTT
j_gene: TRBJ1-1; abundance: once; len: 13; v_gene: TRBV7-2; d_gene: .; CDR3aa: CASRLDSNTEAFF; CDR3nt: TGTGCCAGCAGGCTAGATTCGAACACTGAAGCTTTCTTT
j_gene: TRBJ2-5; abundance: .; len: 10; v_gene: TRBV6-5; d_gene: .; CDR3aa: CASSRETQYF; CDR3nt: TGTGCCAGCAGTCGAGAGACCCAGTACTTC
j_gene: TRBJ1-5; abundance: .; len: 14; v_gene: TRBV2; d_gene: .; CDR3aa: CASSEAGVNQPQHF; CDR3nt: TGTGCCAGCAGTGAAGCCGGTGTAAATCAGCCCCAGCATTTT
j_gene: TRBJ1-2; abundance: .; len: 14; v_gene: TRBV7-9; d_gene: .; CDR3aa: CASSPGDRNYGYTF; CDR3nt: TGTGCCAGCAGCCCAGGAGACAGAAACTATGGCTACACCTTC
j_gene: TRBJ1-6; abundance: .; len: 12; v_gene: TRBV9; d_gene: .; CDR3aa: CASSVGESPLHF; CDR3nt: TGTGCCAGCAGCGTAGGGGAATCACCCCTCCACTTT
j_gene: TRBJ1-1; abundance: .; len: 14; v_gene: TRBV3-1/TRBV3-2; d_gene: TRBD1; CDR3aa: CASNRQGANTEAFF; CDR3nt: TGTGCCAGCAACCGACAGGGCGCGAACACTGAAGCTTTCTTT
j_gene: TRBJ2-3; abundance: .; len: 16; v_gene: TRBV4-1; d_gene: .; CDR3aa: CASSPAFSGATSTQYF; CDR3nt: TGCGCCAGCAGCCCCGCCTTTTCAGGGGCCACCTCAACGCAGTATTTT
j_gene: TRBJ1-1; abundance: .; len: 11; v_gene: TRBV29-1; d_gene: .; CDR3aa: CSGTRGTEAFF; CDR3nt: TGCAGCGGGACGAGAGGCACTGAAGCTTTCTTT
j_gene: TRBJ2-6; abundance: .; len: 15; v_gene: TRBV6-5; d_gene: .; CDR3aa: CASQGWSSGANVLTF; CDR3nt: TGTGCCAGCCAGGGGTGGAGCTCTGGGGCCAACGTCCTGACTTTC
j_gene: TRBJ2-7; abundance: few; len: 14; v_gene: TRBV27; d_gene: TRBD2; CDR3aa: CATQSGGRRYEQYF; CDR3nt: TGTGCCACCCAGTCGGGAGGGCGTAGGTACGAGCAGTACTTC
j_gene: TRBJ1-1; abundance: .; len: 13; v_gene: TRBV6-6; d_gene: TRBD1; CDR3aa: CASRRGPDTEAFF; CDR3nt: TGTGCCAGCAGGAGGGGGCCTGACACTGAAGCTTTCTTT
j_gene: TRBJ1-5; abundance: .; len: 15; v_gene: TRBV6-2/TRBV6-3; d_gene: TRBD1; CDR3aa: CASSSARGLSQPQHF; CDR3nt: TGTGCCAGCAGTTCGGCCAGGGGGCTAAGTCAGCCCCAGCATTTT
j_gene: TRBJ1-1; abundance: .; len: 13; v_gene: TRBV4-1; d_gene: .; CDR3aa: CASSARSGSEAFF; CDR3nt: TGCGCCAGCAGCGCCCGCTCTGGGTCTGAAGCTTTCTTT
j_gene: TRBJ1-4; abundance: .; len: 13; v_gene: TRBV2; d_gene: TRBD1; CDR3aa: CASSRTGEEKLFF; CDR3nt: TGTGCCAGCAGCCGGACAGGGGAAGAAAAACTGTTTTTT
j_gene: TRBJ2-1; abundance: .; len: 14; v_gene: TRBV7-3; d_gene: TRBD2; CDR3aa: CASSAAGPPNEQFF; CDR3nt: TGTGCCAGCAGCGCAGCGGGACCCCCTAATGAGCAGTTCTTC
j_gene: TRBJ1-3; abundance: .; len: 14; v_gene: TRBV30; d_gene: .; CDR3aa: CAWRALGAGNTIYF; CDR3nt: TGTGCCTGGAGAGCTCTGGGGGCTGGAAACACCATATATTTT
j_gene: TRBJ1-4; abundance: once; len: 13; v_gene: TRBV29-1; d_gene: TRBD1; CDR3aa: CSDTGGPNEKLFF; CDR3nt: TGCAGCGATACAGGGGGTCCTAATGAAAAACTGTTTTTT
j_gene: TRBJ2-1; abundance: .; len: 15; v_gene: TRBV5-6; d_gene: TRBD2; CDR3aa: CASSFFSGRAYEQFF; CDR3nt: TGTGCCAGCAGCTTTTTTAGCGGGAGGGCCTATGAGCAGTTCTTC
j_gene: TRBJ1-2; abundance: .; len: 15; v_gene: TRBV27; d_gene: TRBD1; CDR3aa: CASSPGQGVYDGYTF; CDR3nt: TGTGCCAGCAGTCCGGGACAGGGGGTATACGATGGCTACACCTTC
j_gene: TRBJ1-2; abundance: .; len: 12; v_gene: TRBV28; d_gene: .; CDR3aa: CASSWGAVGYTF; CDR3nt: TGTGCCAGCAGTTGGGGGGCAGTTGGCTACACCTTC
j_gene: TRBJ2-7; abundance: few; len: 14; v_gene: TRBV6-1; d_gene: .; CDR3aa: CASSEPVLGGEQYF; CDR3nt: TGTGCCAGCAGTGAACCGGTACTTGGGGGCGAGCAGTACTTC
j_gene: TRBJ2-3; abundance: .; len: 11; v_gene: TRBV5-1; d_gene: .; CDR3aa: CASSSTDTQYF; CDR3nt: TGCGCCAGCAGCTCGACAGATACGCAGTATTTT
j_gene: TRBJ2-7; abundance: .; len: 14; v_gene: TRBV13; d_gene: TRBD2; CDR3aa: CASSTQRESYEQYF; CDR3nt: TGTGCCAGCAGCACCCAGCGGGAGTCCTACGAGCAGTACTTC
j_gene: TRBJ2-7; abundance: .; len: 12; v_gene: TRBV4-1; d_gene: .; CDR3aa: CASSLPRGEQYF; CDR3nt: TGCGCCAGCAGCCTCCCGAGGGGAGAGCAGTACTTC
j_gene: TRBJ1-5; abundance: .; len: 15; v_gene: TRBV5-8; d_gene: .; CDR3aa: CASSLNLGPIDPQHF; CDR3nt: TGTGCCAGCAGCTTGAATTTGGGACCGATAGACCCCCAGCATTTT
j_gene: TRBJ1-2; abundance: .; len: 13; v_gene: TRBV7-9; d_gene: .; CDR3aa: CASSPDSAYGYTF; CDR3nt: TGTGCCAGCAGCCCCGACAGTGCCTATGGCTACACCTTC
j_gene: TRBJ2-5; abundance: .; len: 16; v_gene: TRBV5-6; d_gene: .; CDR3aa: CASSTKGVGAGETQYF; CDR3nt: TGTGCCAGCAGTACTAAAGGGGTGGGGGCCGGAGAGACCCAGTACTTC
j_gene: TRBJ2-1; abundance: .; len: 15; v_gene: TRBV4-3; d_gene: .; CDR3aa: CASSRSGPSYNEQFF; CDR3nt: TGCGCCAGCAGCCGAAGCGGTCCCTCCTACAATGAGCAGTTCTTC
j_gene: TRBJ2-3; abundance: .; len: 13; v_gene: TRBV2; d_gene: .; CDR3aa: CASSKQGTDTQYF; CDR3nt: TGTGCCAGCAGCAAACAGGGCACAGATACGCAGTATTTT
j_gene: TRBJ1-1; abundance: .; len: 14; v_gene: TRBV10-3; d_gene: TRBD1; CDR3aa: CAISVGQGTIEAFF; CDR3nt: TGTGCCATCAGTGTCGGACAGGGGACGATTGAAGCTTTCTTT
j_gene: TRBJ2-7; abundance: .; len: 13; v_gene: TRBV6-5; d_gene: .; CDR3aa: CASSYSRRGEQYF; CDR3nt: TGTGCCAGCAGTTACTCGCGCCGTGGCGAGCAGTACTTC
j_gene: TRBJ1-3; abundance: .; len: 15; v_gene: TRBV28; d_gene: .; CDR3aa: CASSPRASRGNTIYF; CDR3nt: TGTGCCAGCAGCCCTAGGGCCTCGAGGGGAAACACCATATATTTT
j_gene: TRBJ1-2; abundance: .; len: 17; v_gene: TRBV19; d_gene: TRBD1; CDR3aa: CASPPPVDRGPYYGYTF; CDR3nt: TGTGCCAGTCCCCCCCCGGTGGACAGGGGGCCTTATTATGGCTACACCTTC
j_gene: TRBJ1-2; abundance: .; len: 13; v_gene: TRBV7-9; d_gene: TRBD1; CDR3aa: CASSFTGADGYTF; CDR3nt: TGTGCCAGCAGCTTTACAGGGGCCGATGGCTACACCTTC
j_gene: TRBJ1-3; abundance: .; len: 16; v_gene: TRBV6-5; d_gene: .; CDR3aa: CASSYLRLTSGNTIYF; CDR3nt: TGTGCCAGCAGTTATCTGCGGCTGACCTCTGGAAACACCATATATTTT
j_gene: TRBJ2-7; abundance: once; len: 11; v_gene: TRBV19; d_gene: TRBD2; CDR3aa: CASGTRYEQYF; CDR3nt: TGTGCCAGCGGGACTAGGTACGAGCAGTACTTC
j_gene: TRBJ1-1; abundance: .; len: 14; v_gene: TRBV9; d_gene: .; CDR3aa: CASSVDPENTEAFF; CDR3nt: TGTGCCAGCAGCGTAGACCCAGAGAACACTGAAGCTTTCTTT
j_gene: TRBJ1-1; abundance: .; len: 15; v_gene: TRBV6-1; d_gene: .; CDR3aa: CASRPSLAANTEAFF; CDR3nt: TGTGCCAGTAGACCCTCCTTGGCCGCGAACACTGAAGCTTTCTTT
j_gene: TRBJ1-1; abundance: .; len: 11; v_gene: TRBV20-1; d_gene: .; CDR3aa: CSLGGNTEAFF; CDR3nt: TGCAGCCTTGGCGGGAACACTGAAGCTTTCTTT